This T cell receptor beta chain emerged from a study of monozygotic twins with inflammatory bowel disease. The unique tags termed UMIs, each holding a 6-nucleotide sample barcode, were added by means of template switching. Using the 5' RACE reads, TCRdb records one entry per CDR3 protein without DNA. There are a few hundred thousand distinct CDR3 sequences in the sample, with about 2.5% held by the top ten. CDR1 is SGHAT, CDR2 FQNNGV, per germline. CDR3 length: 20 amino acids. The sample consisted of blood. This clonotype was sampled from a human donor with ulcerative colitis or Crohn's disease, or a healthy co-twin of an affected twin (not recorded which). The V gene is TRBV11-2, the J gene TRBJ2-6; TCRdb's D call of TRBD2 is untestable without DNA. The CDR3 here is CASSLEKGGQAISGANVLTF.